This T cell receptor (beta chain) was captured in a study of blood T cell repertoires in COVID-19 (dated by TCRdb to about 2020). At the level of the whole study: Collaborator samples came from the United States, Italy and Spain and covered acute and convalescent phases of COVID-19. The prospective study material was composed of cDNA or gDNA derived from T cells, B-cell-depleted T cells, or PBMCs. Deeply sampled blood TCRbeta repertoires from subjects exposed to, actively infected with, or recovered from COVID-19 were included in the dataset. The repertoires were released in a freely available public database intended as a resource for research on the immune response to SARS-CoV-2. Samples came from the ongoing ImmuneRACE study (first 160 participants) plus 1,254 subjects from 6 global collaborators. Nearly every sample came with metadata listing a de-identified subject ID, COVID-19 status, age in years and sex. Where available, HLA class I and class II types were taken from metadata supplied by the sample provider and were not determined by assay-based typing.

Note on this clone: No antigen is known for it. The input lacks base qualities; no much larger clone sits a single base away.

Each collaborating institution followed its own protocols to collect whole blood in K2EDTA tubes. Collaborator samples were shipped for TCRbeta analysis as frozen whole blood, isolated PBMCs, or DNA extracted from either sample type. TCRbeta CDR3 regions were amplified from genomic DNA by means of the immunoSEQ Assay, a bias-controlled multiplex PCR. In the source study's methods: Within the assay, amplification of reference gene primers was used to estimate how many nucleated cells each sample contained. To quantify the absolute abundance of each unique TCRbeta CDR3 rearrangement, sequence reads were collapsed and filtered. Productive Simpson clonality was computed per sample as the square root of Simpson's diversity index over productive rearrangements. TCRdb mirrors the immuneACCESS table, restricted to in-frame sequences. Some clones are absent from its copies; in checked studies, under half trace to an unresolved V gene, and the reason for the others is unknown. Clonal size and the V and J genes are those of that table, whereas D and trimming came from the DNA. Recorded for this sample are about 85,000 clones; around 88% of them occurred a single time. The biggest ten clones account for approximately 5.9% of the sample.

Summary of the overall study and its limitations: The quantity of clinical and demographic metadata differed by source and by participant and was supplied without curation.

The clonotype was recovered from a man aged 60 to 69 with acute or convalescent COVID-19. The material sequenced was peripheral blood.

The sequenced DNA: TGCGCCAGCAGCCAAGGTTGGACTAGCGGGGTTAATGCGGATACGCAGTATTTT. Its protein is CASSQGWTSGVNADTQYF. This chain joins TRBV4-3 to TRBJ2-3; TRBD2 aligns with 12 central bases. Its CDR3 holds 18 amino acids, cysteine through phenylalanine. Only the CDR3 DNA is retained, 54 bases long and in frame from the first base. Trimming accounts for 1 base at V and 6 bases at J, while the number of junction bases matched to no gene is 11. CDR1 and CDR2, looked up from the germline V gene, are LGHNA and YSLEER.